The clone carrying this T cell receptor (beta chain) was found a few times. Antigen: not known. Germline CDR1 KGHSH, CDR2 LQKENI. V lost 1 base and J lost 8; bases outside the gene matches: 9. The length of the CDR3 is 15 residues. The sample is drawn from a study of chemoradiotherapy in HPV16-positive cancers. Turning to the study itself: A couple of HPV16-positive patients' cells yielded candidate HPV-specific clones and common motifs.

The study's findings and limits: Functional assays defining HPV-specific T cells used only a couple of HPV16-positive patients. Candidate HPV-specific clones and E7-related TCR motifs grew in tumor during treatment.

Clones were sequenced by immunoSEQ multiplex PCR, and TCRdb holds only the in-frame ones, with some missing. Among roughly 28,000 clones listed, approximately 88% were seen once. The V call is TRBV18, the J call TRBJ1-1, with 8 bases that match TRBD1. This receptor was taken from a human donor with HPV-associated anogenital cancer. The sequencing here drew on blood, taken from a patient who underwent chemoradiotherapy. This CDR3 is CASSPRTGTSKEAFF. In nucleotides, the CDR3 is TGTGCCAGCTCACCACGGACAGGGACTTCGAAAGAAGCTTTCTTT.